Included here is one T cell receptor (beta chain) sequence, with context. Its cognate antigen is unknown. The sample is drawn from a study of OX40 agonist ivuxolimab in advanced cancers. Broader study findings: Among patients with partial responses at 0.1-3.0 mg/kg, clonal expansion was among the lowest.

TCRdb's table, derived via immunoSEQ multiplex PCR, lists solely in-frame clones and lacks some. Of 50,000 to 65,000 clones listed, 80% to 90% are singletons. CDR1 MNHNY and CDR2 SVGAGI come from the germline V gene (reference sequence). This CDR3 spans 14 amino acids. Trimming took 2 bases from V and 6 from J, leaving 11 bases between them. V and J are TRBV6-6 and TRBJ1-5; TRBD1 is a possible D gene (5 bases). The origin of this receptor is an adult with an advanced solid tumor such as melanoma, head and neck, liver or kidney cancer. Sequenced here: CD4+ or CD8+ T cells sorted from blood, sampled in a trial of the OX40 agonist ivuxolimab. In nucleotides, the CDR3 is TGTGCCAGCAGTTACGGGGGAAGCGGTCAGCCCCAGCATTTT. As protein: CASSYGGSGQPQHF.